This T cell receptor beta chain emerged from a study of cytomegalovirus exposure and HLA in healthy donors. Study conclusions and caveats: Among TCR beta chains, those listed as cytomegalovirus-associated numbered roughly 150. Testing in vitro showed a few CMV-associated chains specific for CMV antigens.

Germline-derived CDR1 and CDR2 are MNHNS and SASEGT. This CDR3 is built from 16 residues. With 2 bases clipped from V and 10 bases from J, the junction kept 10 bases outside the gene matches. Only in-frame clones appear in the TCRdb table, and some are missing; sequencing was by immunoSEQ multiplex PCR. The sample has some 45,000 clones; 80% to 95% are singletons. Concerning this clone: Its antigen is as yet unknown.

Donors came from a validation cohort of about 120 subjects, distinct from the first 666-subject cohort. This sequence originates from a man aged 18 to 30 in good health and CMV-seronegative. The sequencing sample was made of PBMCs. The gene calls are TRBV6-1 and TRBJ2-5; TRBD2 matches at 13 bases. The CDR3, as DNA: TGTGCCAGCAGTGAAATCGGGACTAGCGGGGTGGGGAGCCAGTACTTC. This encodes CASSEIGTSGVGSQYF.